The source of this T cell receptor beta chain is a study of blood T cells in healthy people across ages. General study points: Naive and antigen-experienced cells could not be conclusively compared, given unsorted PBMCs.

The table lists this clonotype with many counts. Its antigen remains unknown. A second about 7 to 11 cycle PCR used barcoded and J-beta primers. TCRdb reprocessed the 5' RACE reads via MiXCR and lists one record per CDR3 protein. The table has roughly 700,000 distinct CDR3 sequences, roughly 32% seen once. The donors, aged roughly 6 to 100, were healthy Caucasians from Russia. Germline loops: CDR1 SGDLS, CDR2 YYNGEE. The CDR3 spans 16 residues. V lost 3 bases and J lost 8; bases outside the gene matches: 13. This receptor was obtained from an elderly woman in good health. This chain uses TRBV9 with TRBJ1-4, with TRBD1 identical over 7 bases. Sequenced: blood. The chain's CDR3 is CASSAGGGRGSEKLFF. The CDR3 bases are TGTGCCAGCAGCGCCGGTGGGGGCAGGGGGTCGGAAAAACTGTTTTTT.